A single sample gave rise to the 20 T cell receptor beta chains below, sequenced in a study of OX40 agonist ivuxolimab in advanced cancers. TCRdb's copy holds only in-frame clones and misses some; the assay was immunoSEQ multiplex PCR. The data show over 80,000 clones, approximately 90% seen once. The sample was CD4+ or CD8+ T cells sorted from blood, taken in a trial of the OX40 agonist ivuxolimab. Receptors originate from an adult with an advanced solid tumor such as melanoma, head and neck, liver or kidney cancer.

The rearrangement joins TRBV9 to TRBJ2-1; 7 positions agree with TRBD2. The germline V gene encodes CDR1 SGDLS and CDR2 YYNGEE. The V gene end was trimmed by 2 bases and the J gene end by 0 bases; junction bases not matched to a gene: 2. The length of the CDR3 is 15 residues. The CDR3 DNA sequence: TGTGCCAGCAGCGTCGGGACTAACTCCTACAATGAGCAGTTCTTC. Residues: CASSVGTNSYNEQFF.

The V gene is TRBV28, the J gene TRBJ1-5; a weak D match, TRBD1 (5 bases). V was pared by 5 bases and J by 1 base, with 15 bases between. Germline CDR1 is MDHEN and CDR2 is SYDVKM. The CDR3 spans 16 residues. The CDR3 DNA reads as TGTGCCAGCAGTGTGGGGGGATCAGGGAGCAATCAGCCCCAGCATTTT. This sequence encodes CASSVGGSGSNQPQHF.

This clone was picked up a small number of times. The chain is built from TRBV2 and TRBJ2-3; maybe TRBD2 (6 bases). Trimming stripped 8 bases from V and 5 bases from J, with 14 bases between. This CDR3 spans 13 amino acids. Germline values: CDR1 SNHLY, CDR2 FYNNEI. This CDR3 is CASARYGGDTQYF. The CDR3 DNA sequence: TGTGCCAGCGCCCGTTACGGGGGAGATACGCAGTATTTT.

The rearrangement links TRBV7-2 to TRBJ2-3; D is unresolved. From germline, CDR1 is SGHTA and CDR2 FQGNSA. This CDR3 is 15 amino acids long. The V end lost 0 bases, the J end lost 4 bases, and 11 bases lay between the germline ends. The CDR3 region has the DNA TGTGCCAGCAGCTTAGCTAGTTCACTGCCAGATACGCAGTATTTT. This codes for CASSLASSLPDTQYF.

This chain links TRBV5-1 with TRBJ2-2; D is possibly TRBD2 (6 bases). CDR1 SGHRS and CDR2 YFSETQ come from the germline V gene. With 4 bases removed from V and 3 bases from J, the gap between germline ends came to 16 bases. This CDR3 has 16 amino acids. In DNA, the CDR3 is TGCGCCAGCAGCCCTCAAGGTTCGGGGGACACCGGGGAGCTGTTTTTT. This sequence encodes CASSPQGSGDTGELFF. The full variable domain, in which reference TRBV5-1 and TRBJ2-2 provide the parts outside the CDR3, is KAGVTQTPRYLIKTRGQQVTLSCSPISGHRSVSWYQQTPGQGLQFLFEYFSETQRNKGNFPGRFSGRQFSNSRSEMNVSTLELGDSALYLCASSPQGSGDTGELFFGEGSRLTVL.

V gene TRBV23-1 combines with J gene TRBJ2-7, with 9 nucleotides matching TRBD2. TRBV23-1 is reported as an ORF; its role is uncertain. With V trimmed by 0 bases and J by 2 bases, 14 bases remained unmatched. This CDR3 is 19 amino acids long. The CDR3 DNA follows: TGCGCCAGCAGTCAATCCCTCACCCTTAGCGGGAGTAATCCCTACGAGCAGTACTTC. As protein: CASSQSLTLSGSNPYEQYF.

V is TRBV6-5 and J is TRBJ2-1, with D possibly matching TRBD2 (5 bases). There are 13 residues in the CDR3. Germline-derived CDR1 and CDR2 are MNHEY and SVGAGI. V lost 6 bases, J lost 10 bases, and 16 bases lay in between. CDR3 bases: TGTGCCAGCAGCTACACTGAGGGTGGCGAGCAGTTCTTC. Amino acid sequence: CASSYTEGGEQFF.

In nucleotides, the CDR3 is TGCGCCAGCAGCCAAGGTCTAGCGGTCCACCCCCGGTACAATGAGCAGTTCTTC. It codes for CASSQGLAVHPRYNEQFF. V usage is TRBV4-3 and J usage is TRBJ2-1; the match to TRBD2 covers 7 bases. Germline CDR1 is LGHNA and CDR2 is YSLEER. The CDR3 length is 18 residues. V trimming: 1 base; J trimming: 4 bases; junction bases outside the gene matches: 13.

This clone appeared once. The chain links TRBV5-1 to TRBJ2-1; 7 bases map to TRBD2. This CDR3 comprises 17 residues. The germline V gene encodes CDR1 SGHRS and CDR2 YFSETQ. J gave up 6 bases and V 4 bases, and 16 bases lay outside the gene matches. The chain's CDR3 is CASSPALWEGRGNEQFF. CDR3 nucleotides: TGCGCCAGCAGCCCCGCCTTGTGGGAGGGCAGAGGCAATGAGCAGTTCTTC. Filled out from reference TRBV5-1 and TRBJ2-1, the complete variable domain reads KAGVTQTPRYLIKTRGQQVTLSCSPISGHRSVSWYQQTPGQGLQFLFEYFSETQRNKGNFPGRFSGRQFSNSRSEMNVSTLELGDSALYLCASSPALWEGRGNEQFFGPGTRLTVL.

This chain joins TRBV28 and TRBJ1-4; TRBD1 agrees at 7 bases. Unmatched junction bases numbered 10, after V lost 6 bases and J lost 0 bases. The germline gives CDR1 MDHEN, CDR2 SYDVKM. This CDR3 is 17 amino acids long. The CDR3 DNA is TGTGCCAGCAGCCCCGCAGGGGGGATCTCAACTAATGAAAAACTGTTTTTT. Translation gives CASSPAGGISTNEKLFF.

This rearrangement joins TRBV29-1 to TRBJ2-7, with D hard to call. The CDR3 loop spans 11 amino acids. Germline values: CDR1 SQVTM, CDR2 ANQGSEA. The V and J ends lost 6 bases and 3 bases respectively, with 9 bases between them. The CDR3 spells CSVESLYEQYF. CDR3 bases: TGCAGCGTGGAGAGTCTCTACGAGCAGTACTTC.

CDR3 amino acids: CASRGQGNTGELFF. The CDR3, as DNA: TGTGCCAGCAGAGGACAGGGGAACACCGGGGAGCTGTTTTTT. The V and J genes are TRBV6-4 and TRBJ2-2; 8 bases line up with TRBD1. J gave up 1 base and V 6 bases, and 1 base lay outside the gene matches. The CDR3 spans 14 residues. The germline V gene encodes CDR1 MRHNA and CDR2 SNTAGT.

This clone occurred once. The sample contains more than one DNA sequence encoding this CDR3. V gene TRBV19 combines with J gene TRBJ2-7, with D perhaps matching TRBD2 (5 bases). The ends were cut back, 1 base at V and 0 bases at J, with 7 bases in the middle. The CDR3 totals 14 residues. Per the germline V gene, CDR1 is LNHDA and CDR2 is SQIVND (reference sequence). In DNA, the CDR3 is TGTGCCAGTAGTATAGGAGGGAGCTCCTACGAGCAGTACTTC. The encoded protein is CASSIGGSSYEQYF. The full variable domain, completed using reference TRBV19 and TRBJ2-7, is DGGITQSPKYLFRKEGQNVTLSCEQNLNHDAMYWYRQDPGQGLRLIYYSQIVNDFQKGDIAEGYSVSREKKESFPLTVTSAQKNPTAFYLCASSIGGSSYEQYFGPGTRLTVT.

The rearrangement links TRBV29-1 to TRBJ2-7, with TRBD2 matching 12 bases. CDR1 is SQVTM and CDR2 is ANQGSEA in the germline V gene. The CDR3 covers 13 residues. The ends lost 6 bases at V and 6 bases at J; junction bases unmatched: 6. The CDR3 loop is CSVKLAGGSEQYF. The CDR3, as DNA: TGCAGCGTGAAACTAGCGGGAGGATCCGAGCAGTACTTC.

V and J are TRBV2 and TRBJ2-1; 8 nucleotides line up with TRBD2. From germline, CDR1 is SNHLY and CDR2 FYNNEI. CDR3 length: 15 residues. V was clipped by 7 bases and J by 4 bases; unmatched bases: 9. The CDR3 bases are TGTGCCAGCACCCAAGCGGGGGTGGCATACAATGAGCAGTTCTTC. This sequence encodes CASTQAGVAYNEQFF. Full variable domain (remainder filled in from reference TRBV2 and TRBJ2-1): EPEVTQTPSHQVTQMGQEVILRCVPISNHLYFYWYRQILGQKVEFLVSFYNNEISEKSEIFDDQFSVERPDGSNFTLKIRSTKLEDSAMYFCASTQAGVAYNEQFFGPGTRLTVL.

The V gene is TRBV28, the J gene TRBJ1-1; 7 bases match TRBD1. CDR3 length: 14 residues. From germline, CDR1 is MDHEN and CDR2 SYDVKM. Trimming at V came to 4 bases and at J to 1 base, leaving 3 bases not matched to a gene. DNA of the CDR3: TGTGCCAGCAGTTCAGGGGGGGGGAACACTGAAGCTTTCTTT. It codes for CASSSGGGNTEAFF. Using reference TRBV28 and TRBJ1-1 for the parts outside the CDR3, the full variable domain is DVKVTQSSRYLVKRTGEKVFLECVQDMDHENMFWYRQDPGLGLRLIYFSYDVKMKEKGDIPEGYSVSREKKERFSLILESASTNQTSMYLCASSSGGGNTEAFFGQGTRLTVV.

The chain combines TRBV28 with TRBJ1-5; D is possibly TRBD1 (5 bases). V was shortened by 4 bases and J by 2 bases, with 12 bases between the two germline ends. The germline gives CDR1 MDHEN, CDR2 SYDVKM. CDR3 length: 15 residues. The CDR3 here is CASSSESGGNQPQHF. For the CDR3, the DNA is TGTGCCAGCAGTTCCGAGTCGGGGGGCAATCAGCCCCAGCATTTT.

Notes on this clone: The junction does not match germline at one end; this may be a read error. J is TRBJ2-2 and V is TRBV7-7; 8 bases are a match to TRBD1. The CDR3 is 15 residues long. The germline V gene encodes CDR1 SSHAT and CDR2 FNYEAQ (reference sequence). CDR3 sequence (DNA): TGTGCTAGCAGCCTAGGGACAGGTCAAACCGGGGAGCTGTTTTTT. Protein sequence: CASSLGTGQTGELFF.

The rearrangement joins TRBV19 to TRBJ2-7; the D gene is possibly TRBD1 (5 bases). This CDR3 has 14 amino acids. CDR1 and CDR2 from the germline V gene are LNHDA and SQIVND (reference sequence). V gave up 3 bases and J gave up 4 bases, with 13 bases separating them. CDR3 DNA: TGTGCCAGTAGTATCACGGCAGGGCAATACGAGCAGTACTTC. Its translation: CASSITAGQYEQYF.

The J gene is TRBJ2-2, the V gene TRBV18; 7 bases match TRBD1. This CDR3 region has 16 residues. Trimming at V came to 6 bases and at J to 2 bases, leaving 9 bases not matched to a gene. Germline CDR1 and CDR2: KGHSH and LQKENI. The CDR3: CASSRNRGVNTGELFF. CDR3 nucleotide sequence: TGTGCCAGCTCGCGGAACAGGGGCGTTAACACCGGGGAGCTGTTTTTT.